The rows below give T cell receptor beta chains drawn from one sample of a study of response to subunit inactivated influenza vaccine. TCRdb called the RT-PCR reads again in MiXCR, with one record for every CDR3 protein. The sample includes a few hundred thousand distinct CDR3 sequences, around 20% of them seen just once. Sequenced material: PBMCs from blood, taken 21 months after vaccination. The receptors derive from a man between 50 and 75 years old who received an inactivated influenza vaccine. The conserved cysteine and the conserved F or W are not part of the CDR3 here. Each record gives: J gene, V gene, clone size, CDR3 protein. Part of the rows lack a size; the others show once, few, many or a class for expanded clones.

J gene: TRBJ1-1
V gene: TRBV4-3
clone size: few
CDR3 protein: ASSQGWSTEAF

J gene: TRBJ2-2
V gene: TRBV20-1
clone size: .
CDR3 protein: SAHGGASGELF

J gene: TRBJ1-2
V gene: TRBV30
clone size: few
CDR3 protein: AWTRRGHPTGGYT

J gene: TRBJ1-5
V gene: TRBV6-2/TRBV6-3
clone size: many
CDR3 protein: ASSLLWGSNQPQH

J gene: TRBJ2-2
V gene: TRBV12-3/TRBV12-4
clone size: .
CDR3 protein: ASSYRGRIGELF

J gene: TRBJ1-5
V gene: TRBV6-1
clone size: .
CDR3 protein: ASRISGGQPQH

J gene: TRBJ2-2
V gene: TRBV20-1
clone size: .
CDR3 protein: SARPRGAGELF

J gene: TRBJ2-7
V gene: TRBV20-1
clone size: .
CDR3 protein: SARDRVLYEQY

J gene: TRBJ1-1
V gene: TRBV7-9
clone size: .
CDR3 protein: ASRYQQGSSEAF

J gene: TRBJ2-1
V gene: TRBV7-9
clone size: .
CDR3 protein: ASSFAGGSNEQS

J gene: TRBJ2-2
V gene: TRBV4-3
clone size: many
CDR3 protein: ASSQGLAGVTGELF

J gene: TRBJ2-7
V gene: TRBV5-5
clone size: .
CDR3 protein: ASSGEGVSGGSIFEQY